The rows below give T cell receptor beta chains drawn from one sample of a study of T cells expressing NK-cell markers. TCRdb reprocessed the 5' RACE reads; each CDR3 protein has one entry and no DNA is given. Its table lists some 190,000 distinct CDR3 sequences. The sequenced material came from blood T cells: a sorted CD56 or NKG2C T cell subset, CD4+ or CD8+ T cells, or bulk PBMC T cells (not recorded which). The receptors were sampled from a man between 18 and 69 years old in good health. The CDR3 runs from the conserved cysteine through the conserved F or W. Fields, in order: V gene, J gene, CDR3 protein.

TRBV27	TRBJ1-4	CASSLGSAEKLFF
TRBV2	TRBJ2-7	CASSATGGGWYEQYF
TRBV13	TRBJ2-7	CASRGQGLYEQYF
TRBV27	TRBJ1-3	CASSFTPPAVSGNTIYF
TRBV7-2	TRBJ2-2	CASSPRYSFANTGELFF
TRBV29-1	TRBJ2-3	CSVLGGTVQDTQYF
TRBV13	TRBJ2-7	CASSQRYFYEQYF
TRBV18	TRBJ2-4	CASSPDRGWVNYKNIQYF
TRBV13	TRBJ2-2	CASSPLGGLNTGELFF
TRBV19	TRBJ1-1	CASSIGWNTEAFF
TRBV7-9	TRBJ2-7	CASSSARATKAPEQYF
TRBV6-6	TRBJ2-4	CASSVTKNIQYF
TRBV7-8	TRBJ2-1	CASSPRQGPNEQFF
TRBV2	TRBJ2-2	CARQGLGTGELFF
TRBV28	TRBJ2-6	CASSFPREWSGANVLTF
TRBV6-2/TRBV6-3	TRBJ2-1	CASIVGQGSYNEQFF
TRBV4-1	TRBJ2-5	CASSQAPAAGETQYF
TRBV12-3/TRBV12-4	TRBJ2-3	CASSVNRGLITQYF
TRBV5-6	TRBJ1-6	CASSLPGNSPLHF
TRBV4-2	TRBJ2-3	CASSQGERAADTQYF
TRBV12-3/TRBV12-4	TRBJ2-5	CASSLTGTGPRETQYF
TRBV2	TRBJ2-2	CASSDILVRAVNTGELFF
TRBV28	TRBJ2-1	CATSRGGNEQFF
TRBV5-1	TRBJ2-3	CASSQAGTSPTDTQYF
TRBV12-3/TRBV12-4	TRBJ1-1	CASSFWSGIRNTEAFF
TRBV11-2	TRBJ2-3	CASSSPSGGAPLTDTQYF
TRBV7-9	TRBJ2-5	CASSLVSGEGETQYF
TRBV7-2	TRBJ2-7	CASSPNGDEQYF
TRBV7-9	TRBJ2-7	CASSPSGTANPYEQYF
TRBV10-2	TRBJ2-3	CASTGRADTQYF
TRBV6-1	TRBJ2-2	CAAGAKWNTGELFF
TRBV4-2	TRBJ2-1	CASTPFSGGDNEQFF
TRBV4-1	TRBJ2-7	CASSQYFGDKDYEQYF
TRBV4-1	TRBJ1-3	CASSYGDGGNTIYF
TRBV5-1	TRBJ2-7	CASSLAGQATYEQYF
TRBV12-3/TRBV12-4	TRBJ2-1	CASSPTSGGWDEQFF
TRBV7-6	TRBJ2-7	CASSPRRTSGGHYEQYF
TRBV5-1	TRBJ2-6	CASSSAGLMGANVLTF
TRBV2	TRBJ2-1	CASTEGAYNEQFF
TRBV5-6	TRBJ2-5	CASSLRVGQGRKETQYF
TRBV19	TRBJ1-2	CASRPSERPGPLRGGYTF
TRBV7-2	TRBJ2-1	CASSDWDIEYNEQFF
TRBV19	TRBJ2-7	CASSLKEREFYEQYF
TRBV20-1	TRBJ2-5	CSARASSVFGTDFKETQYF
TRBV7-9	TRBJ2-1	CASSIVPKNEQFF